The 16 T cell receptor beta chains below all came from one sample that was sequenced in a study of Graves' ophthalmopathy and Graves' hyperthyroidism. Amplification from RNA transcripts yielded the TCR beta CDR3 regions. The first round was an RT-PCR with HTBI primers, and the second round was a multiplex PCR. TCRdb passed the multiplex PCR reads through MiXCR, listing each CDR3 protein once. Of 350,000 to 400,000 distinct CDR3 sequences in the sample, approximately 15% were seen once. The sequenced sample consisted of peripheral blood. The receptors here all came from a woman between 18 and 30 years old with stable Graves' hyperthyroidism.

This clonotype showed up just a few times. Likely a read error: the CDR3 ends without its conserved phenylalanine or tryptophan. The J gene is TRBJ2-7, the V gene TRBV2; possibly TRBD2 for D (5 bases). V gave up 0 bases and J gave up 1 base, with 13 bases separating them. The germline V gene encodes CDR1 SNHLY and CDR2 FYNNEI. CDR3 length: 16 residues. In DNA, the CDR3 is TGTGCCAGCAGTGAAGCGCGGGTTTCCAGATCCTACGAGCAGTACTAC. Translated, it gives CASSEARVSRSYEQYY.

This clonotype was detected ten times or more. The J gene is TRBJ2-7, the V gene TRBV2; 9 bases align to TRBD2. V lost 7 bases and J lost 3; bases outside the gene matches: 7. CDR1 and CDR2 (germline): SNHLY, FYNNEI. The CDR3 loop spans 14 amino acids. The CDR3 protein is CASIRSGGNYEQYF. CDR3 DNA: TGTGCCAGCATTAGGAGCGGGGGGAACTACGAGCAGTACTTC.

This chain links TRBV6-1 with TRBJ1-1; D is ambiguous. Germline V gene data show CDR1 as MNHNS and CDR2 as SASEGT. CDR3 size: 16 residues. The V end lost 0 bases, the J end lost 4 bases, and 15 bases lay between the germline ends. In DNA, the CDR3 is TGTGCCAGCAGTGAAGCGGGGAGACCTGGCGGCACTGAAGCTTTCTTT. This gives the protein CASSEAGRPGGTEAFF.

This clonotype has only a few counts. The chain is built from TRBV4-2 and TRBJ2-2, with 7 bases fitting TRBD2. There are 17 residues in the CDR3. Germline V lookup: CDR1 LGHNA, CDR2 YNFKEQ. V shed 0 bases, J shed 5 bases, and the junction held 9 bases outside the gene matches. CDR3: CASSQDREGVGTGELFF. The CDR3 DNA is TGTGCCAGCAGCCAAGACAGGGAGGGAGTTGGTACCGGGGAGCTGTTTTTT.

This clonotype was recorded at least ten times. The chain links TRBV7-2 to TRBJ2-7; D is perhaps TRBD2 (7 bases). The CDR3 consists of 14 residues. CDR1 is SGHTA, CDR2 FQGNSA, per germline. V was clipped by 2 bases and J by 7 bases, with 15 bases between them. CDR3 sequence (DNA): TGTGCCAGCAGCTTAAACAGGGAAGCGGGGGAGCAGTACTTC. This translates into CASSLNREAGEQYF.

About this clonotype: This may stem from a read error, because a much larger clone lies one nucleotide away. Given the absence of the conserved phenylalanine or tryptophan at the CDR3 end, a read error is likely. V gene TRBV6-1 combines with J gene TRBJ2-2; 8 nucleotides match TRBD1. Per germline, CDR1 MNHNS and CDR2 SASEGT. V shed 6 bases, J shed 5 bases, and the junction held 8 bases outside the gene matches. This CDR3 contains 15 residues. CDR3 in amino acids: CASRTIQGATGELFL. DNA for the CDR3: TGTGCCAGCAGAACCATCCAGGGGGCAACCGGGGAGCTGTTTTTG.

This clonotype has a count of ten or more. This chain uses TRBV29-1 with TRBJ2-7; possible D gene TRBD1, 6 bases. Deletions cut 5 bases from V and 6 bases from J, with 14 bases between. In germline, CDR1 is SQVTM, CDR2 ANQGSEA. The length of the CDR3 is 12 residues. The CDR3 reads CSVQPGVGEQYF. CDR3 coding DNA: TGCAGCGTTCAACCAGGGGTCGGCGAGCAGTACTTC.

The chain couples TRBV6-2 or TRBV6-3 to TRBJ2-5; 10 bases match TRBD1. J gave up 2 bases and V 6 bases, and 3 bases lay outside the gene matches. CDR1 is MNHEY, CDR2 SVGEGT, per germline. This CDR3 comprises 14 residues. The CDR3 sequence: CASRPGQGQETQYF. CDR3 sequence (DNA): TGTGCCAGCAGACCGGGACAGGGGCAAGAGACCCAGTACTTC.

This clonotype was recorded a few times. The rearrangement joins TRBV2 to TRBJ2-5; tentatively, D is TRBD1 or TRBD2 (5 bases each). Trimming removed 5 bases at V and 5 bases at J, with 12 bases between. CDR3 length equals 13 residues. Germline assignment: CDR1 SNHLY and CDR2 FYNNEI. This CDR3 is CASSRDALETQYF. As DNA, the CDR3 is TGTGCCAGCAGTCGGGACGCGTTGGAGACCCAGTACTTC. Using reference TRBV2 and TRBJ2-5 for the parts outside the CDR3, the full variable domain is EPEVTQTPSHQVTQMGQEVILRCVPISNHLYFYWYRQILGQKVEFLVSFYNNEISEKSEIFDDQFSVERPDGSNFTLKIRSTKLEDSAMYFCASSRDALETQYFGPGTRLLVL.

This clonotype occurred many times. The rearrangement joins TRBV7-3 to TRBJ1-2; D not certain. Germline V gene sequence: CDR1 SGHTA, CDR2 FQGTGA. V was clipped by 5 bases and J by 8 bases, with 15 bases between them. CDR3 size: 13 residues. CDR3 sequence: CASSPGHREGYTF. The CDR3 DNA follows: TGTGCCAGCAGCCCGGGTCATAGGGAGGGCTACACCTTC.

The sample holds many counts of this clonotype. The chain is built from TRBV19 and TRBJ2-2; 11 bases align to TRBD1. Trimming cost V 3 bases and J 4 bases; bases outside gene matches: 4. The CDR3 sequence is 16 residues long. Germline V gene lookup returns CDR1 LNHDA and CDR2 SQIVND (reference sequence). The CDR3 protein is CASSMVGTGGTGELFF. In DNA form, the CDR3 reads TGTGCCAGTAGTATGGTCGGGACAGGGGGCACCGGGGAGCTGTTTTTT.

This clonotype has just a few counts. This rearrangement joins TRBV11-2 to TRBJ1-5; maybe TRBD1 (6 bases). This CDR3 spans 12 amino acids. Deletions cut 5 bases from V and 9 bases from J, with 11 bases between. The germline V gene encodes CDR1 SGHAT and CDR2 FQNNGV. In DNA, the CDR3 is TGTGCCAGCAGCCAAACAGGGCTGCCCCAGCATTTT. This sequence encodes CASSQTGLPQHF.

This clonotype has at least ten counts. The genes are TRBV12-3 or TRBV12-4 and TRBJ2-7; D might be TRBD1 (6 bases). The CDR3 has 13 residues. V gave up 7 bases and J gave up 2 bases, with 12 bases separating them. CDR3 loop: CASTVDSPYEQYF. As DNA, the CDR3 is TGTGCCAGCACCGTGGACAGTCCCTACGAGCAGTACTTC.

This clonotype was observed at least ten times. This sequence joins TRBV20-1 and TRBJ1-2; 8 nucleotides line up with TRBD1. With 0 bases clipped from V and 3 bases from J, the junction kept 6 bases outside the gene matches. The CDR3 is 15 residues long. Germline-derived CDR1 and CDR2 are DFQATT and SNEGSKA (reference sequence). In nucleotides, the CDR3 is TGCAGTGCTAGAGATCCCGGACAGGGCCACTATGGCTACACCTTC. Its translation is CSARDPGQGHYGYTF.

This clonotype was detected ten times or more. The chain recombines TRBV2 with TRBJ2-2; 8 nucleotides align to TRBD1. This CDR3 has 15 residues. Germline V gene sequence: CDR1 SNHLY, CDR2 FYNNEI. V was pared by 5 bases and J by 4 bases, with 6 bases of the junction left unmatched. Here the CDR3 reads CASSSTGASTGELFF. The CDR3 DNA is TGTGCCAGCAGTTCGACAGGGGCAAGCACCGGGGAGCTGTTTTTT.

This clonotype occurred a few times. The chain is built from TRBV20-1 and TRBJ1-1; D unresolved. Germline loops: CDR1 DFQATT, CDR2 SNEGSKA (reference sequence). Deletions cut 0 bases from V and 1 base from J, with 3 bases between. CDR3 length equals 12 residues. This chain's CDR3 is CSARDENTEAFF. The DNA for the CDR3 is TGCAGTGCTAGAGATGAGAACACTGAAGCTTTCTTT.